This paragraph covers one TCR beta chain sequence. These data originate in a study of blood T cell repertoires in COVID-19. For the study at large: Sites in the United States, Italy and Spain provided acute and convalescent COVID-19 samples. In each case, the material was cDNA or gDNA derived from T cells, B-cell-depleted T cells, or PBMCs.

The CDR3 consists of 16 residues. With V trimmed by 5 bases and J by 9 bases, 9 bases remained unmatched. Germline V gives CDR1 SNHLY, CDR2 FYNNEI. Each recovered donor of Cohort 3 presented with two negative PCRs, clearance, or symptom resolution. Clones were sequenced by immunoSEQ multiplex PCR, and TCRdb holds only the in-frame ones, with some missing. The sample records a few hundred thousand clones, roughly 88% being singletons. This chain uses TRBV2 with TRBJ2-1; TRBD2 matches 14 bases. The sequenced sample consisted of PBMCs or T cells enriched from blood (not recorded which). The receptor's source is a man aged 18-30 years who had recovered from COVID-19. CDR3 residues: CASSPAGTSGGSEQFF. DNA for the CDR3: TGTGCCAGCAGTCCTGCCGGGACTAGCGGGGGAAGTGAGCAGTTCTTC. Filled out from reference TRBV2 and TRBJ2-1, the complete variable domain reads EPEVTQTPSHQVTQMGQEVILRCVPISNHLYFYWYRQILGQKVEFLVSFYNNEISEKSEIFDDQFSVERPDGSNFTLKIRSTKLEDSAMYFCASSPAGTSGGSEQFFGPGTRLTVL.